This is a list of T cell receptor beta chains from one sample in a study of Ad26.COV2.S vaccination and SARS-CoV-2 variants. The data were produced by immunoSEQ multiplex PCR, yet TCRdb's version contains in-frame clones alone and is incomplete. The sample records fewer than 900,000 clones, roughly 90% being singletons. Sequences were derived from peripheral blood, sampled in a trial of Ad26.COV2.S vaccine versus placebo. The source of these receptors is a person between 18 and 60 years old who received the Ad26.COV2.S COVID-19 vaccine or a placebo. CDR3s include the opening cysteine and the closing phenylalanine or tryptophan. The D gene is left open where the match is weak. Part of the rows lack a size; the others show once, few, many or a class for expanded clones.

J gene	V gene	clone size	D gene	CDR3 DNA	CDR3 protein
TRBJ2-3	TRBV11-2	NA	TRBD2	TGTGCCAGCAGCCGGACTAGCGGGACGGTCCCAGATACGCAGTATTTT	CASSRTSGTVPDTQYF
TRBJ1-6	TRBV6-1	NA	NA	TGTGCCAGCAGTGAAACCGGGGGGTTGTTTAATTCACCCCTCCACTTT	CASSETGGLFNSPLHF
TRBJ1-5	TRBV6-5	NA	TRBD1	TGTGCCAGCAGTCGACAGGGGGGCAATCAGCCCCAGCATTTT	CASSRQGGNQPQHF
TRBJ1-5	TRBV2	once	NA	TGTGCCAGCAGTGTAACAGGGAGCAATCAGCCCCAGCATTTT	CASSVTGSNQPQHF
TRBJ2-7	TRBV5-1	NA	TRBD1	TGCGCCAGCAGTACTGGGACAGGGGCCTACGAGCAGTACTTC	CASSTGTGAYEQYF
TRBJ1-1	TRBV30	NA	TRBD1	TGTGCCTGGAGTGGGACAGGGGACACTGAAGCTTTCTTT	CAWSGTGDTEAFF
TRBJ2-1	TRBV6-6	NA	NA	TGTGCCAGCAGTCGAACAAGAGGGGGCGGGACCACCTACAATGAGCAGTTCTTC	CASSRTRGGGTTYNEQFF
TRBJ2-7	TRBV4-3	NA	NA	TGCGCCAGCAGCCAAGATCCGGCGGGGGCCCCCTACGAGCAGTACTTC	CASSQDPAGAPYEQYF
TRBJ1-4	TRBV4-2	NA	NA	TGTGCCAGCAGCCAAGCCCTCAGCCTAACCTGGGGGGAAAAACTGTTTTTT	CASSQALSLTWGEKLFF
TRBJ2-2	TRBV3-1/TRBV3-2	NA	NA	TGTGCCAGCAGCCAAGTCTCTGGGGAGCTGTTTTTT	CASSQVSGELFF